These 11 T cell receptor beta chains originate from one sample sequenced in a study of blood T cell repertoires in COVID-19. Method: immunoSEQ multiplex PCR; TCRdb's copy keeps in-frame clones and lacks some. This table has tens of thousands of clones, about nine tenths appearing once. Sequenced input: peripheral blood. All receptors come from a woman aged 80 or older in a cohort sampled during active or convalescent COVID-19.

The rearrangement links TRBV5-1 to TRBJ2-1; TRBD1 agrees at 9 bases. The CDR3 is 14 residues long. The ends lost 4 bases at V and 4 bases at J; junction bases unmatched: 3. Germline CDR1 is SGHRS and CDR2 is YFSETQ. In DNA form, the CDR3 reads TGCGCCAGCAGCGCCGGGACAGGGTACAATGAGCAGTTCTTC. This gives the protein CASSAGTGYNEQFF.

This clone was observed once. The CDR3 region is CASRQTGVNYGYTF. CDR3 nucleotide sequence: TGCGCCAGCAGACAGACAGGGGTTAACTATGGCTACACCTTC. The genes are TRBV5-1 and TRBJ1-2, with 8 bases identical to TRBD1. This CDR3 comprises 14 residues. The germline gives CDR1 SGHRS, CDR2 YFSETQ. V was pared by 5 bases and J by 1 base, with 4 bases of the junction left unmatched.

The genes are TRBV6-5 and TRBJ2-7; D may be TRBD1 (6 bases). This CDR3 region has 13 residues. Trimming removed 4 bases at V and 4 bases at J, with 11 bases between. Germline V CDR1 and CDR2: MNHEY, SVGAGI. The CDR3 reads CASSSGTSYEQYF. DNA of the CDR3: TGTGCCAGCAGTTCCGGGACATCATACGAGCAGTACTTC.

This clone appeared a few times. Sequence at one end of the junction differs from germline and may be a read error. This chain uses TRBV7-7 with TRBJ2-3; possibly TRBD2 for D (6 bases). Germline CDR1 reads SSHAT; CDR2 reads FNYEAQ (reference sequence). This CDR3 has 15 amino acids. Here the CDR3 DNA reads TGTGCTAGCAGCCCCGGGGCGGGGTGGGGAGATACGCAGTATTTT. Its protein is CASSPGAGWGDTQYF.

The gene calls are TRBV13 and TRBJ2-7; 11 bases match TRBD2. The CDR3 runs to 15 residues. Germline V gene data show CDR1 as PRHDT and CDR2 as FYEKMQ (reference sequence). V trimming: 0 bases; J trimming: 2 bases; junction bases outside the gene matches: 0. CDR3 nucleotides: TGTGCCAGCAGCTTAGGGACTAGCGGGACCTACGAGCAGTACTTC. It specifies CASSLGTSGTYEQYF.

The chain links TRBV5-1 to TRBJ2-7, with D maybe TRBD1 (6 bases). This CDR3 has 14 residues. Germline-derived CDR1 and CDR2 are SGHRS and YFSETQ. Trimming cost V 2 bases and J 1 base, with 10 bases left between them. The CDR3 DNA follows: TGCGCCAGCAGCTTCCGGGACATGTCCTACGAGCAGTACTTC. Amino acids: CASSFRDMSYEQYF.

The gene calls are TRBV3-1 (or the pseudogene TRBV3-2) and TRBJ2-4; 8 nucleotides line up with TRBD1. CDR3 length equals 16 residues. CDR1 and CDR2 (germline): LGHDT, YNNKEL (reference sequence). With 3 bases clipped from V and 2 bases from J, the junction kept 6 bases outside the gene matches. The CDR3 protein is CASSQQGQGPKNIQYF. The CDR3, as DNA: TGTGCCAGCAGCCAGCAAGGACAGGGCCCCAAAAACATTCAGTACTTC.

CDR3 amino acids: CASSLGGDQPQHF. CDR3 bases: TGTGCCAGCAGTTTGGGCGGGGACCAGCCCCAGCATTTT. The chain uses TRBV28 and TRBJ1-5; maybe TRBD1 (5 bases). With 3 bases removed from V and 7 bases from J, the gap between germline ends came to 10 bases. The CDR3 length is 13 residues. Per germline, CDR1 MDHEN and CDR2 SYDVKM.

This chain links TRBV7-9 with TRBJ1-5; 7 positions agree with TRBD1. The V and J ends lost 5 bases and 4 bases, in that order; junction bases with no gene match: 5. CDR1 and CDR2 (germline): SEHNR, FQNEAQ (reference sequence). This CDR3 region has 14 residues. The CDR3 region has the DNA TGTGCCAGCAGCCTGGACAGGTGGAATCAGCCCCAGCATTTT. It is translated as CASSLDRWNQPQHF.

In regard to this clone: One end of the junction fails to match germline, which may point to a read error. The CDR3 bases are TGTGCCGGCAGCCAAGATCTCGGGGGAGGCCTAAACACCGGGGAGCTGTTTTTT. Its protein is CAGSQDLGGGLNTGELFF. The V and J genes are TRBV3-1 (or the pseudogene TRBV3-2) and TRBJ2-2; the D gene is possibly TRBD2 (6 bases). The CDR3 is 18 amino acids. CDR1 is LGHDT and CDR2 is YNNKEL in the germline V gene (reference sequence).

V is TRBV11-2 and J is TRBJ1-1; TRBD1 aligns across 8 bases. V shed 1 base, J shed 0 bases, and the junction held 4 bases outside the gene matches. This CDR3 has 16 residues. The germline gives CDR1 SGHAT, CDR2 FQNNGV. The CDR3 loop is CASSLARGRVNTEAFF. The CDR3 coding sequence is TGTGCCAGCAGCTTAGCCAGGGGGCGCGTGAACACTGAAGCTTTCTTT. The full variable domain, completed using reference TRBV11-2 and TRBJ1-1, is EAGVAQSPRYKIIEKRQSVAFWCNPISGHATLYWYQQILGQGPKLLIQFQNNGVVDDSQLPKDRFSAERLKGVDSTLKIQPAKLEDSAVYLCASSLARGRVNTEAFFGQGTRLTVV.